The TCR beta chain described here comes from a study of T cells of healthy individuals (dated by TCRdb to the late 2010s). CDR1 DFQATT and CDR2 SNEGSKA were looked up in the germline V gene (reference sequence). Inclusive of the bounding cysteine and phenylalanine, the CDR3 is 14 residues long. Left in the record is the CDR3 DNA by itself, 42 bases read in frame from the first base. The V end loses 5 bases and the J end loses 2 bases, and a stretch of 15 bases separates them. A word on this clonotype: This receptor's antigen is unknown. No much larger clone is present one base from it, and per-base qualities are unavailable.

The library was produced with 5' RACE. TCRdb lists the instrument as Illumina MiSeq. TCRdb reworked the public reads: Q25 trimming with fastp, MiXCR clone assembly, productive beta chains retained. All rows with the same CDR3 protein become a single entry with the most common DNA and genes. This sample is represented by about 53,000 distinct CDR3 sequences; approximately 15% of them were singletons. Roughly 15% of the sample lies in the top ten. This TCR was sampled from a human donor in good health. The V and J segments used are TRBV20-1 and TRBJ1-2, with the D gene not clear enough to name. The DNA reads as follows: TGCAGTGCTGAGGACGGCGGGGTCAACTATGGCTACACCTTC. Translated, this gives CSAEDGGVNYGYTF.